This is a list of T cell receptor beta chains from one sample in a study of T cell changes during pregnancy in multiple sclerosis. Sequencing was performed with immunoSEQ multiplex PCR; in TCRdb, only in-frame clones are kept and a portion is missing. Here the sample spans under 45,000 clones, roughly 84% being singletons. The starting material was CD8+ T cells from peripheral blood mononuclear cells, obtained in the first trimester of pregnancy. These receptors were obtained from a female donor with multiple sclerosis, enrolled in a pregnancy study. CDR3s include the opening cysteine and the closing phenylalanine or tryptophan.

cdr3_aa v_call
CASSQKNRVFATDTQYF TRBV7-9
CASSPDPGTGINYEQYF TRBV5-4
CASTTNSGGRLEQYF TRBV27
CASSLGVAEAFF TRBV5-5
CASSREGTTDTQYF TRBV9
CASSDRRGTYEQYF TRBV10-2
CASSLGREAFF TRBV4-3
CASSRGGAFDGSYEQYF TRBV7-2
CASSQGGTQYF TRBV4-1
CASSQESGGLEQYF TRBV4-2
CASSLSVPPRDIQYF TRBV27
CSAEDSSYEQYF TRBV29-1
CASSEQTSPTDTQYF TRBV6-4
CASSHYEQYF TRBV11-2
CATRGTGNTEAFF TRBV19
CASSHWDRVGYTF TRBV19
CASSGTLNTEAFF TRBV19
CASSIGWETGNYEQYF TRBV19
CASSLQSTDTQYF TRBV9
CASSLSAGPYMGEQYF TRBV27
CASSQDTGSTDTQYF TRBV4-3